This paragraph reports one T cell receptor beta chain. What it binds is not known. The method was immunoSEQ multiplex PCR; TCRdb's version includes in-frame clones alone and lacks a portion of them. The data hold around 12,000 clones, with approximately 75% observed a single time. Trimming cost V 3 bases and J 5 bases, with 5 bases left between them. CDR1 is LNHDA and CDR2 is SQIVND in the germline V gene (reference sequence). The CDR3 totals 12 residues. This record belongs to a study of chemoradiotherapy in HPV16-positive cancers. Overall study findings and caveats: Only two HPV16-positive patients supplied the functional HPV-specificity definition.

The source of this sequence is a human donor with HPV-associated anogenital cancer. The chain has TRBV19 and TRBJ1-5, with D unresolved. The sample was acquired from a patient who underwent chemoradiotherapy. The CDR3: CASSMEYQPQHF. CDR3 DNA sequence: TGTGCCAGTAGTATGGAGTATCAGCCCCAGCATTTT.